These T cell receptor beta chains were read from a single sample in a study of OX40 agonist ivuxolimab in advanced cancers. Method: immunoSEQ multiplex PCR; TCRdb's copy keeps in-frame clones and lacks some. This table has about 150,000 clones, roughly 92% appearing once. The material was CD4+ or CD8+ T cells sorted from blood, obtained in a trial of the OX40 agonist ivuxolimab. Source of these receptors: an adult with an advanced solid tumor such as melanoma, head and neck, liver or kidney cancer. Both conserved end residues are part of each CDR3.

TRBV6-6	TRBJ2-3	CASSFQGRADTQYF
TRBV7-7	TRBJ1-1	CASSPIQGGGTEAFF
TRBV5-1	TRBJ2-3	CASSLVAGTDTQYF
TRBV5-6	TRBJ1-1	CASSLDRGRDTEAFF
TRBV29-1	TRBJ1-2	CSVGIGLYGYTF
TRBV5-1	TRBJ2-1	CASSSPGGNEQFF
TRBV7-8	TRBJ2-1	CASSPPGASYNEQFF
TRBV30	TRBJ2-5	CAWSVPETQYF
TRBV7-2	TRBJ1-6	CASLPNRASPLHF
TRBV5-1	TRBJ2-2	CASSLAPGTGMGGELFF
TRBV15	TRBJ2-6	CATSRDGVSGANVLTF
TRBV19	TRBJ1-2	CASSIGQTYGYTF
TRBV5-1	TRBJ2-1	CASSGGGVAGGQFF
TRBV5-4	TRBJ1-2	CASSLGVGSGSSYGYTF
TRBV5-6	TRBJ1-2	CASSWGQNYGYTF
TRBV7-2	TRBJ2-1	CASSTPGLAIAEQFF
TRBV5-5	TRBJ1-1	CASSLQPVGGMNTEAFF
TRBV10-3	TRBJ1-2	CAISGTQANYGYTF
TRBV5-1	TRBJ1-2	CASRRLGQGNYGYTF
TRBV6-5	TRBJ2-7	CASSYSGTGSYEQYF
TRBV4-3	TRBJ1-3	CASSLTRVPGDTIYF
TRBV4-2	TRBJ2-2	CASSQEVLGTGAGGELFF
TRBV4-3	TRBJ2-5	CASSLHRRGETQYF
TRBV13	TRBJ1-2	CASSLGGGIGYTF
TRBV11-2	TRBJ1-2	CASSYQPAGTGDYGYTF
TRBV28	TRBJ1-5	CASSLSSGQLISPQHF
TRBV11-3	TRBJ1-6	CASSLAGNSPLHF
TRBV5-1	TRBJ2-3	CASSLVDGVFADTQYF
TRBV7-8	TRBJ2-5	CASPSSSETGWETQYF
TRBV7-2	TRBJ1-5	CASSLYPDNQPQHF
TRBV7-9	TRBJ2-5	CASGPDVETQYF
TRBV19	TRBJ1-1	CASSTEGRSEAFF
TRBV4-2	TRBJ2-1	CASRLGTSGSEQFF
TRBV10-1	TRBJ1-4	CASSPGQGGEKLFF
TRBV4-2	TRBJ1-1	CASSQDLGMNTEAFF
TRBV9	TRBJ2-3	CASSVGTDSSTDTQYF
TRBV5-1	TRBJ1-1	CASSRGDRSDTEAFF
TRBV5-4	TRBJ1-3	CASSLGGPLRPGNTIYF
TRBV6-5	TRBJ2-7	CASSYSASGNYEQYF
TRBV2	TRBJ1-5	CASSVLGARNQPQHF
TRBV28	TRBJ2-7	CASSFLGVNEQYF
TRBV6-5	TRBJ2-5	CASSYGGGTQETQYF
TRBV5-1	TRBJ2-1	CASMKGGDSYNEQFF
TRBV9	TRBJ2-7	CASSVGDGSSYEQYF
TRBV5-4	TRBJ1-2	CASRRTGGSVGYTF
TRBV27	TRBJ2-5	CASRPGQGFLETQYF
TRBV28	TRBJ1-6	CASSESLYNSPLHF
TRBV5-1	TRBJ2-1	CASSSLLAGGYNEQFF
TRBV19	TRBJ2-2	CASSIRRWGGRLGNTGELFF
TRBV18	TRBJ2-7	CASSPPTSVGEQYF
TRBV6-6	TRBJ2-7	CASRFGTVDSYEQYF
TRBV11-2	TRBJ1-2	CASSNVRGPRALNYGYTF
TRBV28	TRBJ1-2	CASSLGGKDLYYGYTF
TRBV18	TRBJ1-1	CASSPPLGVNTEAFF
TRBV7-2	TRBJ2-4	CASSLPTGSIQYF